These 21 T cell receptor beta chains were sequenced from one sample in a study of blood T cell repertoires in COVID-19. Generated by immunoSEQ multiplex PCR, the TCRdb table keeps only in-frame clones and is missing some. This sample has 65,000 to 95,000 clones, with about four fifths found just once. The sequenced sample was peripheral blood. These receptor sequences come from a human donor in a cohort sampled during active COVID-19.

This sequence joins TRBV4-2 and TRBJ1-2; perhaps TRBD1 as D (6 bases). Trimming pared 3 bases from V and 3 bases from J, leaving 14 bases between. Germline V gene data show CDR1 as LGHNA and CDR2 as YNFKEQ. The CDR3 length is 15 residues. CDR3 DNA: TGTGCCAGCAGCCAGGGGGGGCGGTCTGACTATGGCTACACCTTC. As protein: CASSQGGRSDYGYTF.

The chain combines TRBV5-8 with TRBJ1-4, with TRBD1 as a possible D gene (6 bases). The germline gives CDR1 SGHTS, CDR2 YDEGEE. The CDR3 loop spans 17 amino acids. V was cut by 1 base and J by 6 bases, with 19 bases left in between. The CDR3 reads CASSLSQVAGEHEKLFF. In DNA form, the CDR3 reads TGTGCCAGCAGCTTGTCCCAAGTGGCAGGGGAACATGAAAAACTGTTTTTT.

As DNA, the CDR3 is TGTGCCAGCAGCCTAGCGGGGGGTGGCGGCGGGGAGCTGTTTTTT. This sequence encodes CASSLAGGGGGELFF. The chain is built from TRBV3-1 (or the pseudogene TRBV3-2) and TRBJ2-2, with 10 positions matching TRBD2. CDR3 length: 15 residues. Per germline, CDR1 LGHDT and CDR2 YNNKEL (reference sequence). Trimming cost V 4 bases and J 7 bases; bases outside gene matches: 6.

The chain is built from TRBV7-9 and TRBJ1-6; possible D gene TRBD1, 5 bases. V was trimmed by 5 bases and J by 2 bases, leaving 22 bases between them. This CDR3 contains 19 residues. CDR1 is SEHNR and CDR2 is FQNEAQ in the germline V gene (reference sequence). The CDR3, as DNA: TGTGCCAGCAGCGGCCATGCGGGGGGGGGTGAACCCTATAATTCACCCCTCCACTTT. Amino acid sequence: CASSGHAGGGEPYNSPLHF.

The chain links TRBV4-3 to TRBJ1-4; 8 bases match TRBD1. The junction had 7 bases not matched to a gene; V was cut back by 1 base and J by 12 bases. This CDR3 spans 14 amino acids. Germline V CDR1 and CDR2: LGHNA, YSLEER. CDR3 loop: CASSQVTGAGELFF. The DNA for the CDR3 is TGCGCCAGCAGCCAAGTGACAGGGGCCGGGGAACTGTTTTTT.

This clone was seen a few times. The chain has TRBV11-3 and TRBJ1-1, with D possibly being TRBD1 (5 bases). Trimming took 9 bases from V and 1 from J, leaving 9 bases between them. Germline V gene sequence: CDR1 SGHNT, CDR2 YENEEA. The CDR3 has 12 residues. The chain's CDR3 is CASTGRNTEAFF. The CDR3 nucleotides read TGTGCCAGTACAGGTCGGAACACTGAAGCTTTCTTT.

This clone showed up just a few times. The chain recombines TRBV6-6 with TRBJ1-1; TRBD1 matches at 11 bases. The CDR3 loop spans 15 amino acids. Germline CDR1 MNHNY, CDR2 SVGAGI (reference sequence). V trimming: 6 bases; J trimming: 11 bases; junction bases outside the gene matches: 14. CDR3 amino acids: CASSPLGQGASGAFF. DNA of the CDR3: TGTGCCAGCAGCCCCCTCGGACAGGGGGCCTCGGGGGCTTTCTTT.

This chain links TRBV30 with TRBJ2-1; D is perhaps TRBD2 (5 bases). The CDR3 length is 14 residues. The V end lost 4 bases, the J end lost 4 bases, and 14 bases lay between the germline ends. The germline gives CDR1 GTSNPN, CDR2 SVGIG (reference sequence). The CDR3 region is CAWTAQRRYNEQFF. The CDR3 DNA reads TGTGCCTGGACGGCCCAGCGGAGATACAATGAGCAGTTCTTC.

The J gene is TRBJ1-6, the V gene TRBV5-5, with a possible D match to TRBD1 (5 bases). The CDR3 consists of 16 residues. Deletions cut 0 bases from V and 0 bases from J, with 7 bases between. Germline V lookup: CDR1 SGHKS, CDR2 YYEKEE (reference sequence). The CDR3 reads CASSLVGDSYNSPLHF. The CDR3 DNA reads TGTGCCAGCAGCTTGGTAGGGGACTCCTATAATTCACCCCTCCACTTT.

This clone appeared once. The chain employs TRBV5-5 and TRBJ2-5; no reliable D call. The CDR3 runs to 11 residues. Germline values: CDR1 SGHKS, CDR2 YYEKEE (reference sequence). Between the trimmed V and J ends, which lost 4 bases and 3 bases, there was a span of 4 bases. The CDR3: CASSPEETQYF. The CDR3 nucleotides read TGTGCCAGCAGCCCAGAAGAGACCCAGTACTTC.

This rearrangement joins TRBV5-1 to TRBJ1-1, with D tentatively TRBD1 (5 bases). V lost 0 bases to trimming and J lost 8 bases, with 11 bases between them. This CDR3 is 13 amino acids long. Germline V lookup: CDR1 SGHRS, CDR2 YFSETQ. As DNA, the CDR3 is TGCGCCAGCAGCTTGGCCTGGGCAGGGGAAGCTTTCTTT. Translated: CASSLAWAGEAFF.

In DNA form, the CDR3 reads TGTGCCAGCAGTTCCCTCCAAACAGGGTACAATGAGCAGTTCTTC. It specifies CASSSLQTGYNEQFF. The chain carries TRBV27 and TRBJ2-1; D is perhaps TRBD1 (6 bases). Germline CDR1 and CDR2: MNHEY and SMNVEV (reference sequence). V lost 4 bases and J lost 4, with 14 bases in between. The CDR3 has 15 residues.

The chain recombines TRBV24-1 with TRBJ2-2, with D possibly being TRBD1 (6 bases). This CDR3 contains 15 residues. Trimming shortened V by 3 bases and J by 2 bases, and 9 bases separated the two germline ends. Germline-derived CDR1 and CDR2 are KGHDR and SFDVKD. The CDR3 is CATSDLGHNTGELFF. In DNA, the CDR3 is TGTGCCACCAGTGATCTGGGACATAACACCGGGGAGCTGTTTTTT.

The chain recombines TRBV3-1 (or the pseudogene TRBV3-2) with TRBJ1-1; TRBD1 matches at 11 bases. Germline assignment: CDR1 LGHDT and CDR2 YNNKEL (reference sequence). CDR3 size: 16 residues. V shed 3 bases and J 9 bases; nucleotides not matched to a gene: 12. The CDR3 region has the DNA TGTGCCAGCAGCCACCTAGACCCCGGGACAGGGGGTAAAGCTTTCTTT. This encodes CASSHLDPGTGGKAFF.

This clone was seen more than once but under ten times. The chain joins TRBV4-3 to TRBJ2-1, with D maybe TRBD2 (6 bases). The germline gives CDR1 LGHNA, CDR2 YSLEER. The V end was cut by 0 bases, the J end by 3 bases, with 15 bases between. The CDR3 totals 17 residues. CDR3 in amino acids: CASSQERWGGDYNEQFF. In DNA, the CDR3 is TGCGCCAGCAGCCAAGAAAGGTGGGGCGGGGACTACAATGAGCAGTTCTTC.

This rearrangement joins TRBV7-9 to TRBJ2-7; the D is unclear. Trimming shortened V by 3 bases and J by 3 bases, and 12 bases separated the two germline ends. Germline V gene sequence: CDR1 SEHNR, CDR2 FQNEAQ (reference sequence). The CDR3 consists of 14 residues. CDR3 in amino acids: CASSFSRGDYEQYF. The DNA of the CDR3 is TGTGCCAGCAGCTTCTCCAGAGGAGACTACGAGCAGTACTTC.

The V call is TRBV6-2 or TRBV6-3, the J call TRBJ1-4; weak D call: TRBD1 (6 bases). The ends were cut back, 4 bases at V and 6 bases at J, with 30 bases in the middle. This CDR3 has 20 residues. Germline V gene data show CDR1 as MNHEY and CDR2 as SVGEGT. This CDR3 reads CASSSGGAGKTPLWYEKLFF. The CDR3, as DNA: TGTGCCAGCAGTTCTGGGGGGGCAGGTAAGACCCCCCTTTGGTATGAAAAACTGTTTTTT.

The chain links TRBV5-1 to TRBJ2-2; D uncertain. The V and J ends lost 4 bases and 4 bases respectively, with 5 bases between them. CDR1 SGHRS and CDR2 YFSETQ come from the germline V gene. The CDR3 spans 12 residues. The CDR3 loop is CASSSATGELFF. The CDR3 DNA reads as TGCGCCAGCAGCAGCGCCACCGGGGAGCTGTTTTTT.

This clone was observed many times. The gene calls are TRBV6-2 or TRBV6-3 and TRBJ2-1; TRBD2 might be the D (5 bases). This CDR3 contains 16 residues. The V end was cut by 2 bases, the J end by 0 bases, with 11 bases between. Per the germline V gene, CDR1 is MNHEY and CDR2 is SVGEGT. In DNA, the CDR3 is TGTGCCAGCAGTTACACCGGACTGAGCTCCTACAATGAGCAGTTCTTC. Translation gives CASSYTGLSSYNEQFF.

The chain uses TRBV5-5 and TRBJ2-3, with D possibly matching TRBD2 (6 bases). From germline, CDR1 is SGHKS and CDR2 YYEKEE (reference sequence). The CDR3 runs to 13 residues. Trimming stripped 5 bases from V and 14 bases from J, with 21 bases between. The CDR3 DNA is TGTGCCAGCAGGGACCTTACGGGGGAGGTTCCGTATTTT. As protein: CASRDLTGEVPYF.

V usage is TRBV7-2 and J usage is TRBJ1-2; possible D gene TRBD1, 5 bases. Between the trimmed V and J ends, which lost 2 bases and 3 bases, there was a span of 13 bases. This CDR3 is 15 amino acids long. Germline V gene lookup returns CDR1 SGHTA and CDR2 FQGNSA. DNA of the CDR3: TGTGCCAGCAGCTTAATGGGGCAGGCCGACTATGGCTACACCTTC. This translates into CASSLMGQADYGYTF.